A selection of T cell receptor beta chains follows, all from one sample in a study of tumor T cells in aggressive B-cell lymphoma. The method was immunoSEQ multiplex PCR; TCRdb's version includes in-frame clones alone and lacks a portion of them. The sample has around 10,000 clones, 85% to 95% seen once. Source material: tumor tissue. The receptors shown here come from an adult with diffuse large B cell lymphoma. The CDR3 runs from the conserved cysteine through the conserved F or W. Each record gives: V gene, J gene, CDR3 length, CDR3 protein.

TRBV4-2	TRBJ1-2	15	CASSQDLAGAYGYTF
TRBV18	TRBJ1-2	14	CASSPTDRDYGYTF
TRBV5-6	TRBJ1-1	15	CASSQTGVLNTEAFF
TRBV9	TRBJ1-1	15	CASSVGGRGDTEAFF
TRBV29-1	TRBJ1-2	12	CSSQGAGEGYTF
TRBV25-1	TRBJ2-5	16	CASSGGVEQGGETQYF
TRBV19	TRBJ2-4	19	CASSNRLDYRFPIRNIQYF
TRBV14	TRBJ1-1	13	CASSQAFLAEAFF
TRBV5-8	TRBJ2-1	14	CASSLGDSYNEQFF
TRBV19	TRBJ2-5	12	CASSTQQETQYF
TRBV9	TRBJ2-5	15	CASSVGGAGPETQYF
TRBV27	TRBJ1-1	15	CASSWVSGLGTEAFF
TRBV5-4	TRBJ2-1	16	CASSLDRWSSYNEQFF
TRBV6-6	TRBJ2-7	15	CASSYPSGNGYEQYF
TRBV6-5	TRBJ2-3	11	CASSQQGRQYF
TRBV11-2	TRBJ1-1	13	CASRDRVGTEAFF
TRBV5-1	TRBJ2-7	15	CASSLGGAGMDEQYF
TRBV18	TRBJ2-3	13	CASSLHQRDTQYF
TRBV11-3	TRBJ2-7	10	CASGTYEQYF
TRBV6-5	TRBJ1-1	14	CASTPTGEGTEAFF
TRBV27	TRBJ1-1	13	CASSLGQDTEAFF
TRBV13	TRBJ2-1	16	CASRSWGGRVSDEQFF